This T cell receptor beta chain was captured in a study of T cell responses to AZD1222 COVID-19 vaccine. Germline CDR1 is ENHRY and CDR2 is SYGVKD. The CDR3 totals 17 residues. J lost 6 bases, V lost 7 bases, and 16 bases had no gene match. Some clones are missing from TCRdb's copy, which holds only in-frame ones; the method was immunoSEQ multiplex PCR. The sample includes around 83,000 clones, 92% of them seen just once. The source is an adult in good health. The specimen comprised peripheral blood, sampled on day 0 of AZD1222 vaccination. This sequence joins TRBV10-3 and TRBJ2-1, with 9 bases fitting TRBD2. Written as DNA, the CDR3 is TGTGCCATCAAACGACTATTAGGCGGGAGGGCCCTCAATGAGCAGTTCTTC. Amino acids: CAIKRLLGGRALNEQFF.